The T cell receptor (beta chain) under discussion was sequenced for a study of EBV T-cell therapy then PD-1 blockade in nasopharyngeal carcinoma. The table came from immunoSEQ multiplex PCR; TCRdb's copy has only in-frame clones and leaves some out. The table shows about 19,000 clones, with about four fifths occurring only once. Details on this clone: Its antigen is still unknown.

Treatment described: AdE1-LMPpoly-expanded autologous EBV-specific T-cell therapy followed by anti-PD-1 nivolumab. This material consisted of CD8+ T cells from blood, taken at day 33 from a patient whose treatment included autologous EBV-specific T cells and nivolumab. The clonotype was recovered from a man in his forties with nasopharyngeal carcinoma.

The DNA of the CDR3 is TGTGCCAGCAGCACCAGCGGGGGGGCCGGGAATGAGCAGTTCTTC. Translating gives CASSTSGGAGNEQFF. V is TRBV9 and J is TRBJ2-1; 10 bases agree with TRBD2. Trimming took 4 bases from V and 7 from J; bases not matched to a gene: 8. The CDR3 is made up of 15 amino acids. CDR1 and CDR2 from the germline V gene are SGDLS and YYNGEE.